Listed here are 21 T cell receptor beta chains from one sample, sequenced in a study of CD8+CD57+ T cells in acquired aplastic anemia. Genomic DNA was employed as the template in profiling TCR beta VDJ and CDR3. MiXCR, run by TCRdb on the reads, gives a single entry per CDR3 protein. The sample lists some 180,000 distinct CDR3 sequences; less than 55% were seen once. The specimen was sorted CD4+, CD8+, or CD8+CD57+ T cells (not recorded which) from PBMCs. Receptors were obtained from a human donor in good health.

The chain is built from TRBV9 and TRBJ2-3, with D perhaps TRBD1 (6 bases). This CDR3 is built from 14 residues. V was cut by 2 bases and J by 4 bases, with 11 bases left in between. CDR1 is SGDLS and CDR2 is YYNGEE in the germline V gene. Here the CDR3 DNA reads TGTGCCAGCAGCGTGGGACATAATCCAGATACGCAGTATTTT. This codes for CASSVGHNPDTQYF.

The chain recombines TRBV29-1 with TRBJ1-1; TRBD1 aligns across 10 bases. The CDR3 sequence is 12 residues long. CDR1 is SQVTM and CDR2 is ANQGSEA in the germline V gene. Germline trimming cut 6 bases from V and 5 bases from J; bases unmatched to any gene: 3. Written as DNA, the CDR3 is TGCAGCGTCCAGGACAGGGGGACTGAAGCTTTCTTT. Translation gives CSVQDRGTEAFF. The complete variable domain, with remaining parts taken from reference TRBV29-1 and TRBJ1-1, reads SAVISQKPSRDICQRGTSLTIQCQVDSQVTMMFWYRQQPGQSLTLIATANQGSEATYESGFVIDKFPISRPNLTFSTLTVSNMSPEDSSIYLCSVQDRGTEAFFGQGTRLTVV.

A few counts support this clonotype. The J gene is TRBJ2-7, the V gene TRBV20-1, with unresolved D. This CDR3 has 11 residues. Germline assignment: CDR1 DFQATT and CDR2 SNEGSKA (reference sequence). Trimming stripped 7 bases from V and 0 bases from J, with 7 bases between. CDR3 DNA sequence: TGCAGTGTGGCCGACTCCTACGAGCAGTACTTC. Its protein is CSVADSYEQYF.

At least ten counts were recorded for this clonotype. The CDR3 DNA follows: TGCAGTGCCAGCGGACTAGCAGGAGTGAATGAGCAGTTCTTC. This translates into CSASGLAGVNEQFF. This chain links TRBV20-1 with TRBJ2-1; 8 bases are shared with TRBD2. The ends lost 6 bases at V and 7 bases at J; junction bases unmatched: 11. This CDR3 has 14 residues. Germline CDR1 is DFQATT and CDR2 is SNEGSKA (reference sequence).

This clonotype occurred many times. This chain connects TRBV29-1 to TRBJ1-2; weak D call: TRBD1 (5 bases). The CDR3 runs 11 residues. Trimming took off 3 bases at V and 7 bases at J, with 9 bases between the two ends. Germline assignment: CDR1 SQVTM and CDR2 ANQGSEA. The CDR3, as DNA: TGCAGCGTTGACAGGGTGGGTGGCTACACCTTC. Translated, it gives CSVDRVGGYTF.

In regard to this clonotype: A read error may be the cause here, since a much bigger clone is one base away. As the CDR3 is not closed by the conserved phenylalanine or tryptophan, this likely results from a read error. DNA for the CDR3: TGTGCCAGCAGTTCAGGACAGCGAAACACCATATATTCT. Its protein product is CASSSGQRNTIYS. The chain is built from TRBV12-3 or TRBV12-4 and TRBJ1-3; tentatively, D is TRBD1 (6 bases). The germline V and J ends were trimmed by 4 bases and 5 bases, with 9 bases remaining between them. This CDR3 is built from 13 residues.

Many counts were recorded for this clonotype. This chain joins TRBV12-5 and TRBJ2-7; D is possibly TRBD1 (6 bases). The CDR3 has 16 residues. Germline CDR1 and CDR2: LGHNT and FRNRAP. V was trimmed by 2 bases and J by 2 bases, leaving 16 bases between them. For the CDR3, the DNA is TGTGCTAGTGGTTTGATCATGACAGGTCGAGCCTACGAGCAGTACTTC. This encodes CASGLIMTGRAYEQYF. Variable domain in full (rest from reference TRBV12-5 and TRBJ2-7): DARVTQTPRHKVTEMGQEVTMRCQPILGHNTVFWYRQTMMQGLELLAYFRNRAPLDDSGMPKDRFSAEMPDATLATLKIQPSEPRDSAVYFCASGLIMTGRAYEQYFGPGTRLTVT.

The chain carries TRBV20-1 and TRBJ2-7, with TRBD1 identical over 8 bases. V was clipped by 5 bases and J by 9 bases; unmatched bases: 3. Germline values: CDR1 DFQATT, CDR2 SNEGSKA (reference sequence). The CDR3 has 10 residues. In nucleotides, the CDR3 is TGCAGTGCTGGCGGGACAGGGCAGTACTTC. Protein: CSAGGTGQYF.

This clonotype has at least ten counts. This sequence joins TRBV6-5 and TRBJ2-5; 10 nucleotides align to TRBD2. Germline V gives CDR1 MNHEY, CDR2 SVGAGI. V gave up 4 bases and J gave up 5 bases; unmatched junction bases: 16. The CDR3 covers 18 residues. The CDR3 nucleotides are TGTGCCAGCAGTTCGCGGAAGTCGCTAGCGGGGGTATCGGAGACCCAGTACTTC. Its protein is CASSSRKSLAGVSETQYF.

This clonotype showed up many times. The genes are TRBV19 and TRBJ2-2, with 9 bases aligning to TRBD1. The junction had 2 bases not matched to a gene; V was cut back by 3 bases and J by 0 bases. There are 16 residues in the CDR3. Germline V CDR1 and CDR2: LNHDA, SQIVND (reference sequence). The CDR3 DNA reads as TGTGCCAGTAGTATGGGGACAGGGACGAACACCGGGGAGCTGTTTTTT. Translating it yields CASSMGTGTNTGELFF.

The genes are TRBV9 and TRBJ1-5; no definite D call. V shed 7 bases and J shed 3 bases, with 11 bases lying between them. Germline assignment: CDR1 SGDLS and CDR2 YYNGEE. The CDR3 has 13 amino acids. The CDR3 sequence is CASSGDPNQPQHF. The CDR3 DNA reads TGTGCCAGCTCCGGTGATCCCAATCAGCCCCAGCATTTT.

The chain combines TRBV29-1 with TRBJ1-2; the match to TRBD1 covers 10 bases. J was trimmed by 4 bases and V by 4 bases; bases with no gene match: 12. The germline V gene has CDR1 SQVTM and CDR2 ANQGSEA. This CDR3 is 16 amino acids long. Here the CDR3 reads CSVVGRGQGDLYGYTF. The CDR3 nucleotides are TGCAGCGTTGTCGGACGAGGACAGGGGGACCTCTATGGCTACACCTTC. Using reference TRBV29-1 and TRBJ1-2 for the parts outside the CDR3, the full variable domain is SAVISQKPSRDICQRGTSLTIQCQVDSQVTMMFWYRQQPGQSLTLIATANQGSEATYESGFVIDKFPISRPNLTFSTLTVSNMSPEDSSIYLCSVVGRGQGDLYGYTFGSGTRLTVV.

The chain carries TRBV19 and TRBJ2-4, with 7 bases aligning to TRBD1. Trimming took 7 bases from V and 0 from J; bases not matched to a gene: 6. The germline V gene encodes CDR1 LNHDA and CDR2 SQIVND (reference sequence). The CDR3 loop spans 15 amino acids. CDR3 sequence reads: CASTASGGAKNIQYF. As DNA, the CDR3 is TGTGCCAGTACCGCCTCAGGGGGAGCCAAAAACATTCAGTACTTC.

The table lists this clonotype with many counts. This sequence joins TRBV7-9 and TRBJ1-2, with D possibly being TRBD1 (6 bases). CDR3 length equals 13 residues. V dropped 1 base and J dropped 6 bases, with 9 bases sitting between them. Germline V gene data show CDR1 as SEHNR and CDR2 as FQNEAQ (reference sequence). This CDR3 is CASSLGRGDGYTF. The DNA of the CDR3 is TGTGCCAGCAGCTTAGGCAGGGGCGATGGCTACACCTTC. Looking up the rest from reference TRBV7-9 and TRBJ1-2 gives the full variable domain: DTGVSQNPRHKITKRGQNVTFRCDPISEHNRLYWYRQTLGQGPEFLTYFQNEAQLEKSRLLSDRFSAERPKGSFSTLEIQRTEQGDSAMYLCASSLGRGDGYTFGSGTRLTVV.

V and J are TRBV5-4 and TRBJ1-4, with 7 bases that match TRBD1. The CDR3 sequence is 15 residues long. Trimming cost V 2 bases and J 5 bases; bases outside gene matches: 6. CDR1 SGHNT and CDR2 YYREEE come from the germline V gene (reference sequence). CDR3 loop: CASSFDRERNEKLFF. Written as DNA, the CDR3 is TGTGCCAGCAGCTTCGACAGGGAAAGAAATGAAAAACTGTTTTTT.

The V gene is TRBV3-1, the J gene TRBJ2-1, with TRBD2 matching 12 bases. The CDR3 contains 16 residues. Germline V CDR1 and CDR2: LGHDT, YNNKEL (reference sequence). Trimming removed 4 bases from V and 12 bases from J; junction bases left unmatched: 13. The CDR3 here is CASSLLTSGRRFVQFF. In DNA, the CDR3 is TGTGCCAGCAGCCTTCTGACTAGCGGGAGAAGATTTGTGCAGTTCTTC.

At least ten counts were recorded for this clonotype. This chain uses TRBV20-1 with TRBJ1-2; D remains unclear. There are 11 residues in the CDR3. Germline-derived CDR1 and CDR2 are DFQATT and SNEGSKA (reference sequence). Here the CDR3 reads CTPGVGYGYTF. DNA of the CDR3: TGCACCCCCGGAGTCGGGTATGGCTACACCTTC.

This clonotype appeared a few times. This rearrangement joins TRBV2 to TRBJ1-2; D gene unclear. The length of the CDR3 is 12 residues. Per germline, CDR1 SNHLY and CDR2 FYNNEI. Trimming cost V 2 bases and J 3 bases, with 4 bases left between them. The CDR3 loop is CASSELDYGYTF. For the CDR3, the DNA is TGTGCCAGCAGTGAACTAGACTATGGCTACACCTTC.

This clonotype was counted at least ten times. The gene calls are TRBV12-3 or TRBV12-4 and TRBJ2-3; 10 nucleotides line up with TRBD2. Trimming cost V 6 bases and J 3 bases; bases outside gene matches: 6. The CDR3 is made up of 15 amino acids. The CDR3 is CASRSGLAVTDTQYF. The CDR3 nucleotides read TGTGCCAGCAGATCCGGACTAGCGGTTACAGATACGCAGTATTTT.

J is TRBJ2-5 and V is TRBV9, with D perhaps matching TRBD1 (5 bases). CDR1 and CDR2 from the germline V gene are SGDLS and YYNGEE. The V end was cut by 0 bases, the J end by 2 bases, with 11 bases between. CDR3 length: 15 residues. CDR3 in amino acids: CASSVDGADQETQYF. The CDR3 nucleotides are TGTGCCAGCAGCGTAGATGGGGCGGATCAAGAGACCCAGTACTTC.

This clonotype was found once. Here the CDR3 reads CASSGGGANGYTF. The DNA of the CDR3 is TGTGCCAGCAGTGGCGGGGGCGCAAATGGCTACACCTTC. V usage is TRBV2 and J usage is TRBJ1-2; D is possibly TRBD1 (6 bases). V lost 4 bases to trimming and J lost 6 bases, with 12 bases between them. CDR1 SNHLY and CDR2 FYNNEI come from the germline V gene. The CDR3 is made up of 13 amino acids.